The 27 T cell receptor beta chains listed next were all sequenced from one sample in a study of T cell changes during pregnancy in multiple sclerosis. Repertoires were generated with immunoSEQ multiplex PCR, while TCRdb's copy carries only in-frame clones and drops some. The data show about 42,000 clones, approximately 91% seen once. The sample in question was CD4+ T cells from peripheral blood mononuclear cells, obtained after pregnancy. These receptors were obtained from a female donor in good health, enrolled as a control in a pregnancy study.

This clone was observed once. The CDR3 sequence: CASSASVTSNTGELFF. As DNA, the CDR3 is TGCGCCAGCAGCGCTTCCGTTACTAGTAACACCGGGGAGCTGTTTTTT. The V call is TRBV5-1, the J call TRBJ2-2, with TRBD2 as a possible D gene (5 bases). This CDR3 is built from 16 residues. Germline assignment: CDR1 SGHRS and CDR2 YFSETQ. The germline V and J ends were trimmed by 4 bases and 2 bases, with 15 bases remaining between them.

This chain links TRBV28 with TRBJ1-6; D not certain. Germline V gene data show CDR1 as MDHEN and CDR2 as SYDVKM. The CDR3 loop spans 13 amino acids. Trimming stripped 7 bases from V and 10 bases from J, with 14 bases between. The CDR3 coding sequence is TGTGCCAGCAAAGGTCCCGGGAACTCACCCCTCCACTTT. This translates into CASKGPGNSPLHF.

J is TRBJ2-7 and V is TRBV28; perhaps TRBD1 as D (6 bases). This CDR3 is built from 14 residues. Trimming took off 2 bases at V and 2 bases at J, with 10 bases between the two ends. Germline lookup yields CDR1 MDHEN and CDR2 SYDVKM. The CDR3 region has the DNA TGTGCCAGCAGTTTACGGACAGTTCCCTACGAGCAGTACTTC. The encoded protein is CASSLRTVPYEQYF.

This sequence joins TRBV15 and TRBJ1-5; no reliable D call. CDR3 length equals 15 residues. V lost 0 bases to trimming and J lost 3 bases, with 9 bases between them. Germline V gives CDR1 LNHNV, CDR2 YYDKDF (reference sequence). The CDR3 nucleotides are TGTGCCACCAGCAGAGATATCGGGGACAATCAGCCCCAGCATTTT. Translation gives CATSRDIGDNQPQHF.

V is TRBV6-1 and J is TRBJ2-7; a possible D gene is TRBD1 (5 bases). CDR3 size: 13 residues. The V end lost 7 bases, the J end lost 2 bases, and 12 bases lay between the germline ends. Per germline, CDR1 MNHNS and CDR2 SASEGT. As DNA, the CDR3 is TGTGCCAGCACCTCGGACACGGCCTACGAGCAGTACTTC. It yields the protein CASTSDTAYEQYF.

The V call is TRBV27, the J call TRBJ2-3; 8 nucleotides match TRBD1. Germline CDR1 MNHEY, CDR2 SMNVEV (reference sequence). The J segment lost 10 bases and the V segment lost 7 bases, leaving 13 bases of the junction unmatched. This CDR3 comprises 14 residues. CDR3 amino acids: CASNVGAGGLAQYF. The CDR3, as DNA: TGTGCCAGCAATGTGGGGGCAGGGGGCTTAGCGCAGTATTTT.

This clone was detected only once. The chain links TRBV27 to TRBJ1-1; D remains unclear. V gave up 2 bases and J gave up 0 bases, with 10 bases separating them. Germline V gene sequence: CDR1 MNHEY, CDR2 SMNVEV (reference sequence). The CDR3 extends over 15 amino acids. The CDR3 reads CASSLGGGMNTEAFF. In nucleotides, the CDR3 is TGTGCCAGCAGTTTAGGTGGAGGGATGAACACTGAAGCTTTCTTT.

This chain uses TRBV6-6 with TRBJ2-3; TRBD2 matches at 8 bases. Germline V lookup: CDR1 MNHNY, CDR2 SVGAGI (reference sequence). The CDR3 has 14 residues. Trimming took 6 bases from V and 5 from J; bases not matched to a gene: 7. The DNA of the CDR3 is TGTGCCAGCAGCACTACTAGCGGAGGAGATACGCAGTATTTT. Translated: CASSTTSGGDTQYF.

This chain uses TRBV15 with TRBJ2-7, with a possible D match to TRBD1 (6 bases). V gave up 0 bases and J gave up 1 base, with 7 bases separating them. The CDR3 covers 14 residues. In germline, CDR1 is LNHNV, CDR2 YYDKDF (reference sequence). This CDR3 reads CATSRDRGSYEQYF. The CDR3 nucleotides are TGTGCCACCAGCAGAGACAGGGGTTCCTACGAGCAGTACTTC.

The V gene is TRBV4-2, the J gene TRBJ1-2, with D possibly matching TRBD1 (5 bases). Trimming removed 0 bases at V and 1 base at J, with 9 bases between. Germline CDR1 is LGHNA and CDR2 is YNFKEQ. CDR3 length: 15 amino acids. CDR3 residues: CASSQETVFNYGYTF. For the CDR3, the DNA is TGTGCCAGCAGCCAAGAGACAGTTTTTAACTATGGCTACACCTTC.

The J gene is TRBJ2-5, the V gene TRBV10-2; a possible D gene is TRBD1 (6 bases). The ends were cut back, 5 bases at V and 4 bases at J, with 11 bases in the middle. The CDR3 contains 13 residues. Germline CDR1 and CDR2: WSHSY and SAAADI. This CDR3 reads CASSQTGLETQYF. The CDR3 nucleotides are TGCGCCAGCAGTCAAACAGGGTTAGAGACCCAGTACTTC.

This chain links TRBV7-8 with TRBJ1-6; 7 bases line up with TRBD1. Germline V gene data show CDR1 as SGHVS and CDR2 as FQNEAQ. The CDR3 loop spans 15 amino acids. The J segment lost 7 bases and the V segment lost 6 bases, leaving 9 bases of the junction unmatched. The CDR3 nucleotides read TGTGCCAGCAGTTTCGGACAGGTTGGAAATTCACCCCTCCACTTT. Its translation is CASSFGQVGNSPLHF. Combining the CDR3 with reference TRBV7-8 and TRBJ1-6 gives the whole variable domain GAGVSQSPRYKVAKRGQDVALRCDPISGHVSLFWYQQALGQGPEFLTYFQNEAQLDKSGLPSDRFFAERPEGSVSTLKIQRTQQEDSAVYLCASSFGQVGNSPLHFGNGTRLTVT.

The chain links TRBV6-4 to TRBJ2-2, with 14 nucleotides matching TRBD2. Germline V gives CDR1 MRHNA, CDR2 SNTAGT. Losses at the gene ends were 7 bases for V and 1 base for J; bases not matched to a gene: 11. The length of the CDR3 is 19 residues. The CDR3 region is CASTIPATSGRVNTGELFF. CDR3 bases: TGTGCCAGCACCATTCCTGCGACTAGCGGGAGGGTGAACACCGGGGAGCTGTTTTTT.

This clone was seen only a few times. The chain is built from TRBV2 and TRBJ1-1, with TRBD1 matching 7 bases. Per germline, CDR1 SNHLY and CDR2 FYNNEI. Trimming took 5 bases from V and 0 from J; bases not matched to a gene: 12. This CDR3 is 17 amino acids long. CDR3: CASSPTADRVVNTEAFF. The DNA for the CDR3 is TGTGCCAGCAGTCCGACCGCTGACAGGGTCGTGAACACTGAAGCTTTCTTT.

In regard to this clone: A far larger clone is off by one base, so a read error is likely. This chain connects TRBV5-6 to TRBJ2-5; 11 bases match TRBD2. The V gene's germline CDR1 is SGHDT and CDR2 YYEEEE. CDR3 length: 17 amino acids. Unmatched junction bases numbered 7, after V lost 0 bases and J lost 3 bases. In nucleotides, the CDR3 is TGTGCCAGCAGCTTGGGGCTAGCGGGGGGAAGAGAAGAGACCCAGTACTTC. This encodes CASSLGLAGGREETQYF.

The DNA of the CDR3 is TGTGCCAGCAGCTCGGACAGGGGTGACTATGGCTACACCTTC. As protein: CASSSDRGDYGYTF. The chain is built from TRBV7-2 and TRBJ1-2; 9 bases are shared with TRBD1. The V gene end was trimmed by 4 bases and the J gene end by 3 bases; junction bases not matched to a gene: 3. Germline V lookup: CDR1 SGHTA, CDR2 FQGNSA. The CDR3 runs 14 residues.

In this sample, this clone turned up a few times. The chain recombines TRBV15 with TRBJ1-4, with D perhaps matching TRBD1 (5 bases). The CDR3 contains 14 residues. The ends were cut back, 0 bases at V and 8 bases at J, with 10 bases in the middle. Germline-derived CDR1 and CDR2 are LNHNV and YYDKDF (reference sequence). DNA for the CDR3: TGTGCCACCAGCAGAGAACAGGCCGAAGAAAAACTGTTTTTT. It encodes CATSREQAEEKLFF. The entire variable domain, with the rest obtained from reference TRBV15 and TRBJ1-4, is as follows: DAMVIQNPRYQVTQFGKPVTLSCSQTLNHNVMYWYQQKSSQAPKLLFHYYDKDFNNEADTPDNFQSRRPNTSFCFLDIRSPGLGDTAMYLCATSREQAEEKLFFGSGTQLSVL.

This rearrangement joins TRBV10-3 to TRBJ2-5, with 7 bases matching TRBD1. This CDR3 is built from 13 residues. CDR1 is ENHRY, CDR2 SYGVKD, per germline. Losses at the gene ends were 6 bases for V and 4 bases for J; bases not matched to a gene: 5. The CDR3 DNA sequence: TGTGCCATCAGCGGACAGGTCGGAGAGACCCAGTACTTC. This encodes CAISGQVGETQYF.

CDR3 coding DNA: TGCGCCAGCAGCCACCCCACGGGGACAGCAAAAGAGACCCAGTACTTC. Protein sequence: CASSHPTGTAKETQYF. V usage is TRBV4-1 and J usage is TRBJ2-5; 7 bases align to TRBD1. The V and J ends lost 3 bases and 3 bases, in that order; junction bases with no gene match: 10. Germline CDR1 is MGHRA and CDR2 is YSYEKL. The CDR3 spans 16 residues.

This chain links TRBV4-3 with TRBJ1-4; D gene ambiguous. The CDR3 is 14 amino acids. The V end was cut by 5 bases, the J end by 5 bases, with 12 bases between. CDR1 is LGHNA, CDR2 YSLEER, per germline. The CDR3 loop reads CASSFWAGNEKLFF. CDR3 coding DNA: TGCGCCAGCAGCTTCTGGGCCGGAAATGAAAAACTGTTTTTT.

The chain combines TRBV7-2 with TRBJ2-7, with 7 bases aligning to TRBD1. CDR3 length: 13 amino acids. V was clipped by 5 bases and J by 6 bases; unmatched bases: 7. Germline V gene data show CDR1 as SGHTA and CDR2 as FQGNSA. The CDR3 DNA follows: TGTGCCAGCAGCCTCGGACAGGCGAGCGAGCAGTACTTC. Translated, it gives CASSLGQASEQYF.

The chain recombines TRBV7-9 with TRBJ1-1; 9 bases line up with TRBD1. The V segment lost 5 bases and the J segment 5 bases; nucleotides outside the gene matches: 9. In germline, CDR1 is SEHNR, CDR2 FQNEAQ (reference sequence). CDR3 length: 15 residues. CDR3 DNA sequence: TGTGCCAGCAGCACGGGACAGGGATTTGGGACTGAAGCTTTCTTT. It encodes CASSTGQGFGTEAFF.

The chain combines TRBV2 with TRBJ1-4; 7 bases align to TRBD1. Per the germline V gene, CDR1 is SNHLY and CDR2 is FYNNEI. V dropped 7 bases and J dropped 5; count of bases not matched to a gene: 7. This CDR3 contains 14 residues. CDR3 sequence reads: CASNSGTVNEKLFF. In DNA form, the CDR3 reads TGTGCCAGCAACTCCGGGACAGTCAATGAAAAACTGTTTTTT.

The rearrangement uses TRBV5-1 and TRBJ2-7, with TRBD1 as a possible D gene (6 bases). The length of the CDR3 is 15 residues. Trimming removed 1 base at V and 2 bases at J, with 13 bases between. Germline assignment: CDR1 SGHRS and CDR2 YFSETQ. The CDR3 region has the DNA TGCGCCAGCAGCTTGCAGTCAGGGGACCCCTACGAGCAGTACTTC. Protein sequence: CASSLQSGDPYEQYF.

The rearrangement uses TRBV6-1 and TRBJ1-5; possible D gene TRBD1, 5 bases. This CDR3 has 13 amino acids. CDR1 and CDR2 from the germline V gene are MNHNS and SASEGT. V shed 4 bases and J shed 5 bases, with 9 bases lying between them. Here the CDR3 reads CASSGGGYQPQHF. The CDR3 DNA reads TGTGCCAGCAGTGGGGGCGGATATCAGCCCCAGCATTTT.

In its sample, this clone is medium-sized. The CDR3 DNA is TGTGCCAGCAGTGGACTAGCGGGGGGGCCAGATACGCAGTATTTT. Encoded protein: CASSGLAGGPDTQYF. The V gene is TRBV6-1, the J gene TRBJ2-3; 14 bases match TRBD2. V lost 4 bases, J lost 4 bases, and 1 base stayed unmatched. Germline CDR1 is MNHNS and CDR2 is SASEGT. The CDR3 runs to 15 residues.

In this sample, this clone turned up once. The rearrangement joins TRBV29-1 to TRBJ2-7; D might be TRBD2 (5 bases). Between the trimmed V and J ends, which lost 4 bases and 0 bases, there was a span of 10 bases. The length of the CDR3 is 13 residues. CDR1 and CDR2 from the germline V gene are SQVTM and ANQGSEA. The CDR3 region is CSVGIGSSYEQYF. DNA for the CDR3: TGCAGCGTTGGCATAGGGAGCTCCTACGAGCAGTACTTC.